Listed below are T cell receptor beta chains from one sample, sequenced in a study of cytomegalovirus exposure and HLA in healthy donors. Libraries were prepared by immunoSEQ multiplex PCR; TCRdb keeps only in-frame clonotypes and omits some of them. This table holds about 200,000 clones, about 79% found once. The sequenced sample was PBMCs. The receptors stem from a man in his late teens or twenties in good health and CMV-seronegative. CDR3s include the opening cysteine and the closing phenylalanine or tryptophan. Each record gives: V gene, D gene, J gene, clone size, CDR3 protein, CDR3 DNA. D genes are given only for firm matches. Not every row has a clone size; where given, it reads once, few, many or a size class.

TRBV18	TRBD1	TRBJ1-1	NA	CASSPSGQAARTEAFF	TGTGCCAGCTCACCCTCGGGACAGGCGGCACGTACTGAAGCTTTCTTT
TRBV4-3	TRBD1	TRBJ1-4	NA	CASSQRIQGINEKLFF	TGCGCCAGCAGCCAAAGAATACAGGGGATAAATGAAAAACTGTTTTTT
TRBV28	TRBD1	TRBJ2-1	NA	CASSSFWTGDSNEQFF	TGTGCCAGCAGTTCTTTTTGGACAGGAGATTCAAATGAGCAGTTCTTC
TRBV7-8	NA	TRBJ2-2	NA	CASSLTSSGELFF	TGTGCCAGCAGCTTAACTAGCTCCGGGGAGCTGTTTTTT
TRBV5-1	NA	TRBJ1-2	NA	CASSLATITSGGYTF	TGCGCCAGCAGCTTGGCGACAATTACAAGCGGTGGCTACACCTTC
TRBV6-5	TRBD1	TRBJ1-5	few	CASSRKPQGAQPQHF	TGTGCCAGCAGTCGCAAGCCACAGGGGGCGCAGCCCCAGCATTTT
TRBV9	TRBD2	TRBJ2-1	few	CASSGLAGGMYNEQFF	TGTGCCAGCAGCGGACTAGCGGGGGGGATGTACAATGAGCAGTTCTTC
TRBV27	NA	TRBJ1-2	few	CASSSAGKGHYGYTF	TGTGCCAGCAGTTCAGCAGGGAAGGGCCACTATGGCTACACCTTC
TRBV9	NA	TRBJ2-3	NA	CASSPWASDTQYF	TGTGCCAGCAGCCCCTGGGCATCAGATACGCAGTATTTT
TRBV7-2	TRBD1	TRBJ1-2	once	CASSDYLQGYGCTF	TGTGCCAGCAGCGACTACCTACAGGGGTATGGCTGCACCTTC
TRBV7-8	NA	TRBJ1-5	NA	CASSPRAGNNQPQHF	TGTGCCAGCAGCCCTCGGGCAGGGAACAATCAGCCCCAGCATTTT
TRBV28	NA	TRBJ2-2	once	CASSLWRGNTGELFF	TGTGCCAGCAGCCTCTGGAGGGGGAACACCGGGGAGCTGTTTTTT
TRBV7-2	TRBD1	TRBJ1-5	NA	CASSGGQGRGQPQHF	TGTGCCAGCAGCGGGGGACAGGGAAGGGGTCAGCCCCAGCATTTT
TRBV29-1	TRBD1	TRBJ2-7	NA	CSVDLTGWNEQYF	TGCAGCGTCGACTTGACAGGGTGGAACGAGCAGTACTTC
TRBV5-4	NA	TRBJ1-1	NA	CASSLSEGANTEAFF	TGTGCCAGCAGCTTGAGTGAGGGTGCGAACACTGAAGCTTTCTTT
TRBV5-1	NA	TRBJ2-5	NA	CASSFGPGEETQYF	TGCGCCAGCAGCTTCGGACCAGGGGAAGAGACCCAGTACTTC
TRBV9	NA	TRBJ1-2	NA	CASSVGDNSYGYTF	TGTGCCAGCAGCGTAGGGGACAACAGCTATGGCTACACCTTC
TRBV2	NA	TRBJ2-1	NA	CASSSSQAWSNEQFF	TGTGCCAGCAGTTCCAGTCAGGCTTGGTCCAATGAGCAGTTCTTC
TRBV28	TRBD1	TRBJ2-7	NA	CASRPGTGTLYEQYF	TGTGCCAGCAGGCCCGGGACAGGGACTCTCTACGAGCAGTACTTC
TRBV10-3	TRBD1	TRBJ2-1	NA	CAISDIRTGTGGNEQFF	TGTGCCATCAGTGATATTCGAACCGGGACAGGGGGGAATGAGCAGTTCTTC
TRBV19	TRBD1	TRBJ2-2	NA	CASRPDRAPNTGELFF	TGTGCCAGTAGGCCTGACAGGGCACCGAACACCGGGGAGCTGTTTTTT
TRBV21-1	NA	TRBJ2-5	NA	CASSVRDRGQETQYF	TGTGCCAGCAGCGTTCGGGACAGGGGCCAAGAGACCCAGTACTTC
TRBV28	NA	TRBJ2-1	NA	CASSLGGAQGWFF	TGTGCCAGCAGTTTAGGGGGGGCTCAAGGCTGGTTCTTC
TRBV28	TRBD1	TRBJ2-7	few	CASSSQGASPYEQYF	TGTGCCAGCAGTTCCCAGGGGGCTTCCCCCTACGAGCAGTACTTC
TRBV7-6	TRBD1	TRBJ2-5	NA	CASSLGTTGEETQYF	TGTGCCAGCAGCTTAGGAACGACAGGGGAAGAGACCCAGTACTTC
TRBV7-9	NA	TRBJ1-6	NA	CASSLGGGLSSYNSPLHF	TGTGCCAGCAGCTTAGGGGGGGGGCTCAGCTCCTATAATTCACCCCTCCACTTT
TRBV6-5	NA	TRBJ1-3	NA	CASSYSDSSGNTIYF	TGTGCCAGCAGTTACTCGGACAGCTCTGGAAACACCATATATTTT
TRBV7-2	NA	TRBJ2-7	NA	CASSSPPVQPGEQYF	TGTGCCAGCAGCTCTCCCCCCGTTCAGCCGGGGGAGCAGTACTTC
TRBV27	TRBD1	TRBJ1-6	once	CASSFMTGYNSPLHF	TGTGCCAGCAGTTTCATGACAGGGTATAATTCACCCCTCCACTTT